The 27 T cell receptor beta chains given below trace back to one sample, sequenced in a study of blood T cell repertoires in COVID-19. The method was immunoSEQ multiplex PCR; TCRdb's version includes in-frame clones alone and lacks a portion of them. The sample includes more than 120,000 clones, over 65% of them seen just once. Sequencing used peripheral blood. These receptors all stem from a human donor in a cohort sampled during active COVID-19.

This sequence joins TRBV25-1 and TRBJ1-5; TRBD1 aligns across 9 bases. Germline V gene lookup returns CDR1 MGHDK and CDR2 SYGVNS. The CDR3 contains 15 residues. V lost 6 bases, J lost 4 bases, and 7 bases stayed unmatched. CDR3 in amino acids: CASRGTGQGNQPQHF. The CDR3 region has the DNA TGTGCCAGCAGGGGAACCGGACAGGGGAATCAGCCCCAGCATTTT.

The chain uses TRBV5-1 and TRBJ2-1; 10 bases agree with TRBD2. Per the germline V gene, CDR1 is SGHRS and CDR2 is YFSETQ. The V gene end was trimmed by 0 bases and the J gene end by 5 bases; junction bases not matched to a gene: 5. The CDR3 loop spans 16 amino acids. For the CDR3, the DNA is TGCGCCAGCAGCTTGGTGAGCGGGGGGGCGAACAATGAGCAGTTCTTC. Residues: CASSLVSGGANNEQFF.

This clone was detected ten times or more. J is TRBJ1-2 and V is TRBV3-1 (or the pseudogene TRBV3-2); TRBD1 matches at 8 bases. CDR1 is LGHDT, CDR2 YNNKEL, per germline (reference sequence). Trimming removed 0 bases from V and 6 bases from J; junction bases left unmatched: 3. The CDR3 length is 14 residues. The CDR3 spells CASSQDNRGNGYTF. CDR3 coding DNA: TGTGCCAGCAGCCAAGATAACAGGGGGAATGGCTACACCTTC.

CDR3 in amino acids: CASGPSRIGASDTQYF. CDR3 nucleotides: TGTGCTAGTGGCCCCAGCCGTATAGGGGCGTCGGATACGCAGTATTTT. The chain couples TRBV12-5 to TRBJ2-3, with a tentative D call TRBD1 (5 bases). From germline, CDR1 is LGHNT and CDR2 FRNRAP. V was cut by 6 bases and J by 6 bases, with 22 bases left in between. CDR3 size: 16 residues. Filled out from reference TRBV12-5 and TRBJ2-3, the complete variable domain reads DARVTQTPRHKVTEMGQEVTMRCQPILGHNTVFWYRQTMMQGLELLAYFRNRAPLDDSGMPKDRFSAEMPDATLATLKIQPSEPRDSAVYFCASGPSRIGASDTQYFGPGTRLTVL.

This clone was seen a handful of times. This chain connects TRBV27 to TRBJ2-2, with 7 bases matching TRBD2. Germline lookup yields CDR1 MNHEY and CDR2 SMNVEV (reference sequence). The CDR3 spans 14 residues. Trimming took 0 bases from V and 6 from J; bases not matched to a gene: 1. The CDR3 loop reads CASSLSSGSGELFF. CDR3 sequence (DNA): TGTGCCAGCAGTTTATCTAGCGGGTCCGGGGAGCTGTTTTTT.

This sequence joins TRBV21-1 and TRBJ1-2; whether TRBD1, the table's D call, matches the DNA was not checked. TRBV21-1 is reported as a pseudogene. The CDR3 runs to 18 residues. Here the CDR3 DNA reads TGTGCCAGCAGCAAATGGTGTTCCGGTCGACAGGGGCTCTATGGCTACACCTTC. Its translation is CASSKWCSGRQGLYGYTF.

V and J are TRBV4-2 and TRBJ2-3, with D possibly being TRBD1 (5 bases). Trimming pared 0 bases from V and 9 bases from J, leaving 22 bases between. The CDR3 runs 17 residues. Per germline, CDR1 LGHNA and CDR2 YNFKEQ. The CDR3 DNA is TGTGCCAGCAGCCAAGAATCGGCGACAGCACCCCTGCAGACGCAGTATTTT. Its protein is CASSQESATAPLQTQYF.

This clone appeared many times. This chain joins TRBV2 and TRBJ2-6; D possibly corresponds to TRBD2 (5 bases). Trimming stripped 3 bases from V and 4 bases from J, with 10 bases between. Germline CDR1 reads SNHLY; CDR2 reads FYNNEI. This CDR3 region has 15 residues. In DNA, the CDR3 is TGTGCCAGCAGTGAGGGGAGTGGGGGGGCCAACGTCCTGACTTTC. This codes for CASSEGSGGANVLTF.

CDR3 sequence (DNA): TGTGCCAGCAGCTTGACAGGGGATGGGCAGCCCCAGCATTTT. This sequence encodes CASSLTGDGQPQHF. This chain uses TRBV11-2 with TRBJ1-5; TRBD1 matches 8 bases. The V gene's germline CDR1 is SGHAT and CDR2 FQNNGV. This CDR3 region has 14 residues. Trimming took 3 bases from V and 7 from J; bases not matched to a gene: 5.

V is TRBV20-1 and J is TRBJ2-7, with 7 bases aligning to TRBD1. Germline loops: CDR1 DFQATT, CDR2 SNEGSKA (reference sequence). Trimming at V came to 4 bases and at J to 5 bases, leaving 2 bases not matched to a gene. The CDR3 has 11 amino acids. Here the CDR3 reads CSAKGTDEQYV. The DNA of the CDR3 is TGCAGTGCTAAAGGGACAGACGAGCAGTACGTC.

In its sample, this clone was seen once. This chain connects TRBV7-2 to TRBJ2-7; a possible D gene is TRBD2 (5 bases). Trimming took off 5 bases at V and 2 bases at J, with 13 bases between the two ends. Germline CDR1 and CDR2: SGHTA and FQGNSA. There are 14 residues in the CDR3. The chain's CDR3 is CASSPQTEAYEQYF. CDR3 DNA sequence: TGTGCCAGCAGCCCGCAGACGGAGGCCTACGAGCAGTACTTC. The whole variable domain, filled in from reference TRBV7-2 and TRBJ2-7, reads GAGVSQSPSNKVTEKGKDVELRCDPISGHTALYWYRQSLGQGLEFLIYFQGNSAPDKSGLPSDRFSAERTGGSVSTLTIQRTQQEDSAVYLCASSPQTEAYEQYFGPGTRLTVT.

V is TRBV28 and J is TRBJ1-5; D not certain. CDR3 size: 14 residues. The ends were cut back, 6 bases at V and 0 bases at J, with 9 bases in the middle. Germline lookup yields CDR1 MDHEN and CDR2 SYDVKM. In DNA form, the CDR3 reads TGTGCCAGCAGGAAATCCTATAGCAATCAGCCCCAGCATTTT. Residues: CASRKSYSNQPQHF.

This chain joins TRBV18 and TRBJ2-5, with a possible D match to TRBD1 (7 bases). The CDR3 is 16 amino acids. V was pared by 0 bases and J by 5 bases, with 16 bases between. CDR1 is KGHSH and CDR2 is LQKENI in the germline V gene. In DNA form, the CDR3 reads TGTGCCAGCTCACCACCTCGGACAGGTCGGGGGGAGACCCAGTACTTC. Amino acids: CASSPPRTGRGETQYF. Supplemented by reference TRBV18 and TRBJ2-5, the full variable domain reads NAGVMQNPRHLVRRRGQEARLRCSPMKGHSHVYWYRQLPEEGLKFMVYLQKENIIDESGMPKERFSAEFPKEGPSILRIQQVVRGDSAAYFCASSPPRTGRGETQYFGPGTRLLVL.

This clone came up a few times. J is TRBJ2-3 and V is TRBV5-6, with TRBD1 matching 7 bases. The CDR3 consists of 15 residues. The germline V gene has CDR1 SGHDT and CDR2 YYEEEE. J lost 4 bases, V lost 4 bases, and 9 bases had no gene match. CDR3 residues: CASSQGELAPDTQYF. The CDR3 nucleotides are TGTGCCAGCAGCCAGGGGGAGCTTGCCCCAGATACGCAGTATTTT.

This chain links TRBV12-3 or TRBV12-4 with TRBJ2-7; possible D gene TRBD2, 6 bases. The CDR3 covers 13 residues. V was cut by 5 bases and J by 3 bases, with 11 bases left in between. The CDR3 here is CASSRNGGYEQYV. In DNA form, the CDR3 reads TGTGCCAGCAGTCGCAACGGGGGCTACGAGCAGTACGTC.

A single count supports this clone. The J gene is TRBJ1-5, the V gene TRBV9, with D perhaps TRBD1 (5 bases). The CDR3 runs to 15 residues. Germline-derived CDR1 and CDR2 are SGDLS and YYNGEE. Trimming removed 5 bases from V and 4 bases from J, with 16 bases in between. In DNA, the CDR3 is TGTGCCAGCAGTTATCCGGGACTGGCAAATCAGCCCCAGCATTTT. It yields the protein CASSYPGLANQPQHF. Full variable domain (rest looked up from reference TRBV9 and TRBJ1-5): DSGVTQTPKHLITATGQRVTLRCSPRSGDLSVYWYQQSLDQGLQFLIQYYNGEERAKGNILERFSAQQFPDLHSELNLSSLELGDSALYFCASSYPGLANQPQHFGDGTRLSIL.

V usage is TRBV30 and J usage is TRBJ2-2; 10 nucleotides match TRBD2. The germline V gene encodes CDR1 GTSNPN and CDR2 SVGIG (reference sequence). V was pared by 2 bases and J by 3 bases, with 6 bases of the junction left unmatched. The CDR3 is made up of 16 amino acids. The CDR3 is CAWSPGSGRYTGELFF. DNA for the CDR3: TGTGCCTGGAGTCCTGGTAGCGGGAGGTACACCGGGGAGCTGTTTTTT.

This chain joins TRBV9 and TRBJ1-5; D is ambiguous. Germline values: CDR1 SGDLS, CDR2 YYNGEE. Trimming took off 0 bases at V and 8 bases at J, with 9 bases between the two ends. The CDR3 totals 13 residues. CDR3 sequence reads: CASSVGGREPQHF. Here the CDR3 DNA reads TGTGCCAGCAGCGTAGGAGGGAGGGAGCCCCAGCATTTT.

V gene TRBV5-1 combines with J gene TRBJ2-2; 13 nucleotides align to TRBD2. This CDR3 comprises 16 residues. Germline-derived CDR1 and CDR2 are SGHRS and YFSETQ. Unmatched junction bases numbered 2, after V lost 4 bases and J lost 2 bases. The CDR3 loop reads CASSTSGGANTGELFF. CDR3 nucleotide sequence: TGCGCCAGCAGCACTAGCGGGGGGGCTAACACCGGGGAGCTGTTTTTT.

The chain couples TRBV7-2 to TRBJ2-2, with D unclear. V was shortened by 6 bases and J by 6 bases, with 14 bases between the two germline ends. CDR3 length: 14 residues. Germline loops: CDR1 SGHTA, CDR2 FQGNSA. CDR3 nucleotides: TGTGCCAGCAGTTCACGACACCCGTCCGGGGAGCTGTTTTTT. This translates into CASSSRHPSGELFF.

The genes are TRBV11-3 and TRBJ1-5; 8 nucleotides line up with TRBD1. The CDR3 has 14 amino acids. Per germline, CDR1 SGHNT and CDR2 YENEEA. With 2 bases clipped from V and 15 bases from J, the junction kept 12 bases outside the gene matches. The CDR3 loop is CASSLRDRSMGGHF. CDR3 DNA sequence: TGTGCCAGCAGCTTAAGGGACAGGTCAATGGGGGGGCATTTT.

This rearrangement joins TRBV6-2 or TRBV6-3 to TRBJ1-1; 7 bases are a match to TRBD1. The CDR3 runs 16 residues. CDR1 is MNHEY and CDR2 is SVGEGT in the germline V gene. V was pared by 2 bases and J by 6 bases, with 12 bases of the junction left unmatched. CDR3 region: CASSYPATGSSAEAFF. CDR3 coding DNA: TGTGCCAGCAGTTACCCCGCGACAGGGTCGTCCGCTGAAGCTTTCTTT.

The CDR3: CASSKPGLAGGMNTGELFF. The CDR3 bases are TGTGCCAGCAGCAAACCGGGACTAGCGGGGGGGATGAACACCGGGGAGCTGTTTTTT. This chain links TRBV11-2 with TRBJ2-2; 16 bases fit TRBD2. V gave up 5 bases and J gave up 1 base; unmatched junction bases: 7. Germline assignment: CDR1 SGHAT and CDR2 FQNNGV. This CDR3 has 19 residues.

This clone was counted a single time. The CDR3, as DNA: TGTGCCAGCAGCCACCTAAACTTACAGTTCTTC. Translating it yields CASSHLNLQFF. The gene calls are TRBV6-5 and TRBJ2-1; the D is unclear. Deletions cut 6 bases from V and 13 bases from J, with 13 bases between. Germline lookup yields CDR1 MNHEY and CDR2 SVGAGI. The CDR3 covers 11 residues.

The rearrangement joins TRBV9 to TRBJ2-1; the D gene is possibly TRBD2 (6 bases). Germline V gene data show CDR1 as SGDLS and CDR2 as YYNGEE. Between the trimmed V and J ends, which lost 0 bases and 9 bases, there was a span of 7 bases. The CDR3 runs to 12 residues. The CDR3: CASSVGGIEQFF. As DNA, the CDR3 is TGTGCCAGCAGCGTAGGCGGGATTGAGCAGTTCTTC.

This CDR3 is CASRLTGRNSPLHF. The CDR3 DNA reads TGTGCCAGCAGGTTGACAGGGCGTAATTCACCCCTCCACTTT. The chain employs TRBV28 and TRBJ1-6, with TRBD1 matching over 7 bases. V lost 6 bases and J lost 6; bases outside the gene matches: 5. The germline V gene encodes CDR1 MDHEN and CDR2 SYDVKM. The CDR3 sequence is 14 residues long. Based on the CDR3 plus reference TRBV28 and TRBJ1-6, the full variable domain is DVKVTQSSRYLVKRTGEKVFLECVQDMDHENMFWYRQDPGLGLRLIYFSYDVKMKEKGDIPEGYSVSREKKERFSLILESASTNQTSMYLCASRLTGRNSPLHFGNGTRLTVT.

V gene TRBV2 combines with J gene TRBJ2-1; TRBD2 is a possible D gene (5 bases). The CDR3 covers 13 residues. Trimming left V 8 bases short and J 9 bases short, with 17 bases between. In germline, CDR1 is SNHLY, CDR2 FYNNEI. The CDR3 sequence: CASREVIAIEQFF. In DNA form, the CDR3 reads TGTGCCAGCCGGGAAGTAATCGCTATTGAGCAGTTCTTC.